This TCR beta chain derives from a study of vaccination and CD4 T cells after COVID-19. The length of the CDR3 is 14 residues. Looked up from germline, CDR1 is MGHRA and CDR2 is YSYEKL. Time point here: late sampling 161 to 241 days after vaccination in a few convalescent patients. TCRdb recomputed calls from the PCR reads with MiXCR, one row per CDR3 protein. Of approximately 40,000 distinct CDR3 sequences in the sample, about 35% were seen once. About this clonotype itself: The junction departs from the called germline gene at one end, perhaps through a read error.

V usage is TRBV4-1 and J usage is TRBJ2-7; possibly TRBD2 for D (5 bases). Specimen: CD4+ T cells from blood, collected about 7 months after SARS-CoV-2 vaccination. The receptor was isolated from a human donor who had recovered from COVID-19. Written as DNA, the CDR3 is TGCGCCAGCAGCCAAGATCCCCAGGACTCCTCTATATCCTTC. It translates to CASSQDPQDSSISF.